This T cell receptor beta chain was identified in a study of vaccination effects on CD4 cells after COVID-19. Study summary: Before sequencing took place, the ViraFEST assay used viral peptide pools to expand antigen-specific CD4+ T cells. Samples that were drawn after vaccination came a median of 72 days after the second dose.

Study-wide findings and caveats: Sampling in the study covered few convalescent patients and included no early post-infection timepoints.

The CDR3 is made up of 15 amino acids. V lost 8 bases and J 1 base, leaving 17 bases between the germline ends. In germline, CDR1 is MNHEY, CDR2 SVGAGI. Upon completion of about ten days in culture, CD4+ T cells were isolated. PCR showed that the person got SARS-CoV-2 infection at some point between March and December 2020. Participants completed two doses of the BNT162b2 or mRNA-1273 vaccine. Assay: immunoSEQ multiplex PCR; the TCRdb copy retains only in-frame clones and omits some. The sample holds some 50,000 clones, around three quarters seen once. In regard to this clone: Its cognate antigen is unknown.

The clonotype originates from a human donor who had a prior SARS-CoV-2 infection. The sample here was CD4+ T cells from PBMCs cultured without peptide, taken after COVID-19 vaccination. The chain employs TRBV6-5 and TRBJ1-2, with D possibly TRBD1 on 6 matching bases. CDR3 in amino acids: CASGRQATGNYGYTF. The CDR3 DNA follows: TGTGCCAGCGGGAGACAGGCCACTGGTAACTATGGCTACACCTTC.